This TCR beta chain was captured in a study of T cell repertoires in cytomegalovirus infection. TCRdb re-called the reads through MiXCR, storing one row per CDR3 protein. The table has around 490,000 distinct CDR3 sequences, around 27% seen once. This clonotype appeared many times. The receptor comes from a human donor in good health (CMV status not recorded). Some clones in this sample may be carry-over from other donors' samples. Sequencing input: PBMCs.

The CDR3 region is CASSLKGNSPLHF. CDR3 nucleotides: TGTGCCAGCAGCTTAAAAGGAAATTCACCCCTCCACTTT. The chain recombines TRBV7-8 with TRBJ1-6, with unresolved D. Germline V gene data show CDR1 as SGHVS and CDR2 as FQNEAQ. The V end lost 2 bases, the J end lost 7 bases, and 6 bases lay between the germline ends. The CDR3 spans 13 residues.